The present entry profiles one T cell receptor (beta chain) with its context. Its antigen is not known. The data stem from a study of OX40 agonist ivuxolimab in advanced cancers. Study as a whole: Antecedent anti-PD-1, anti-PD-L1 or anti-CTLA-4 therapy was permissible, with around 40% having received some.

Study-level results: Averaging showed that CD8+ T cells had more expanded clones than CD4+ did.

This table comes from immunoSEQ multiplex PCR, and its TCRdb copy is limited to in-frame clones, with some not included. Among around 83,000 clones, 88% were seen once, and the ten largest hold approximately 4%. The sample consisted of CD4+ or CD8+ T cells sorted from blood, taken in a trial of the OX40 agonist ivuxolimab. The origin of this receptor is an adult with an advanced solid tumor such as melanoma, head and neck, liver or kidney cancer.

The CDR3 bases are TGTGCCAGCAGTGCACCCCGGGACTACAAGAACAATGAGCAGTTCTTC. Translating gives CASSAPRDYKNNEQFF. The chain couples TRBV6-9 to TRBJ2-1; the match to TRBD2 covers 7 bases. Germline V gene sequence: CDR1 MNHGY, CDR2 SVAAGI. After removal of 5 bases from V and 5 bases from J, the junction contained 12 bases not matched to a gene. This CDR3 comprises 16 residues.